A selection of T cell receptor beta chains follows, all from one sample in a study of blood T cell repertoires in COVID-19. The repertoire was sequenced with immunoSEQ multiplex PCR; TCRdb's copy has only in-frame clones and lacks some. The sample contains 350,000 or so clones, around 87% of which appear only once. Sequencing input: peripheral blood. All receptors derive from a woman aged 30 to 39 with COVID-19, enrolled during active disease. CDR3s include the opening cysteine and the closing phenylalanine or tryptophan. The D gene is left open where the match is weak. Size tells how often a clone was seen (once, few, many) or the class of an expanded clone, and some rows leave it out.

>.|TRBV7-9|TRBJ1-6|TRBD1
TGTGCCAGCAGCTTAGGTCGGACAGGGGGGTCACCCCTCCACTTT
CASSLGRTGGSPLHF
>.|TRBV11-2|TRBJ2-5|.
TGTGCCAGCAGCGCGGGGACTCTTGGGAGGAGGGAGACCCAGTACTTC
CASSAGTLGRRETQYF
>.|TRBV4-1|TRBJ2-1|TRBD2
TGCGCCAGCAGCCAGGATGGACTAGCCGGCCAGGAGCAGTTCTTC
CASSQDGLAGQEQFF
>.|TRBV5-5|TRBJ1-2|TRBD1
TGTGCCAGCAGCCAAGGACAGGGCAACTATGGCTACACCTTC
CASSQGQGNYGYTF
>.|TRBV28|TRBJ1-2|.
TGTGCCAGCAGTTCCGGGACACCGGGAAGCACCTTC
CASSSGTPGSTF
>.|TRBV18|TRBJ2-6|.
TGTGCCAGCTCACCCCTTAGTCCGAGCTCTGGGGCCAACGTCCTGACTTTC
CASSPLSPSSGANVLTF
>.|TRBV9|TRBJ2-2|.
TGTGCCAGCAGCGTAGAGGCAGGTTCGAACACCGGGGAGCTGTTTTTT
CASSVEAGSNTGELFF
>.|TRBV5-1|TRBJ2-7|TRBD1
TGCGCCAGCACCACCACCGGGACAGGGGCCCTCGAGCAGTACTTC
CASTTTGTGALEQYF
>.|TRBV28|TRBJ2-2|.
TGTGCCAGCAGTTTACCAGGGACCGGGGAGCTGTTTTTT
CASSLPGTGELFF
>.|TRBV7-2|TRBJ2-3|TRBD1
TGTGCCAGCAGCTTAGAGGGGCAGGGGGTCACAGATACGCAGTATTTT
CASSLEGQGVTDTQYF
>.|TRBV6-6|TRBJ1-1|.
TGTGCCAGCAGTGGGGGCGAGGGGACTGAAGCTTTCTTT
CASSGGEGTEAFF
>.|TRBV19|TRBJ1-3|.
TGTGCCAGTAGTGTCCAGGCTCGGCGTTATGGAAACACCATATATTTT
CASSVQARRYGNTIYF
>.|TRBV2|TRBJ1-1|TRBD1
TGTGCCAGCAGCCCGGACAGGGGCAATACTGAAGCTTTCTTT
CASSPDRGNTEAFF
>.|TRBV18|TRBJ2-5|.
TGTGCCAGCTCACCGCCATCTAGCGCCCCAGAGACCCAGTACTTC
CASSPPSSAPETQYF
>.|TRBV30|TRBJ2-1|TRBD2
TGTGCCTGGAGTGAGGGACTAGCGGGCGGGAATGAGCAGTTCTTC
CAWSEGLAGGNEQFF
>few|TRBV7-6|TRBJ2-7|TRBD2
TGTGCCAGCAGCTTCGGACTAGCGGCGAGCTCCTACGAGCAGTACTTC
CASSFGLAASSYEQYF
>.|TRBV4-1|TRBJ2-5|TRBD2
TGCGCCAGCAGCCAAGATCCGGGACTAGCGGGAGTGGAGACCCAGTACTTC
CASSQDPGLAGVETQYF
>.|TRBV28|TRBJ1-5|TRBD1
TGTGCCAGCAGTTTATGGGGGGGACAGGGGGCGAATCAGCCCCAGCATTTT
CASSLWGGQGANQPQHF
>once|TRBV18|TRBJ2-1|TRBD1
TGTGCCAGCTCACCACAAGGACAGGTCAGGTACAATGAGCAGTTCTTC
CASSPQGQVRYNEQFF
>once|TRBV30|TRBJ2-7|.
TGTGCCTGGAGTGTATACGAGGGCGGTCTTGGGCAGTACTTC
CAWSVYEGGLGQYF
>once|TRBV6-5|TRBJ2-7|TRBD2
TGTGCCAGCACTACCAATTTCGGACTAGCGGGCGAGCAGTACTTC
CASTTNFGLAGEQYF
>.|TRBV14|TRBJ2-1|.
TGTGCCAGCAGCCACTTTGGGCTTCGGACAGTGGGCCATGAGCAGTTCTTC
CASSHFGLRTVGHEQFF
>.|TRBV4-2|TRBJ2-7|TRBD2
TGTGCCAGCAGCGTTGGGACTAGCGCAACCTACGAGCAGTACTTC
CASSVGTSATYEQYF
>many|TRBV6-4|TRBJ2-3|TRBD2
TGTGCCAGCAGCGCTCAAGGTAGCGGGAGCGCAGATACGCAGTATTTT
CASSAQGSGSADTQYF
>.|TRBV6-6|TRBJ2-7|TRBD2
TGTGCCAGCAGCCCGGACAACCGCGGGGGCGAGCAGTACTTC
CASSPDNRGGEQYF
>.|TRBV7-9|TRBJ1-4|TRBD1
TGTGCCAGCAGCCACCGGGACAGGGCTGAAAAACTGTTTTTT
CASSHRDRAEKLFF
>.|TRBV6-2/TRBV6-3|TRBJ2-7|TRBD1
TGTGCCAGCAGCCATCCCGGGACAGGGCACGAGCAGTACTTC
CASSHPGTGHEQYF
>once|TRBV28|TRBJ1-5|TRBD1
TGTGCCAGCAGTCTACGACAGGGAGGTCAGCCCCAGCATTTT
CASSLRQGGQPQHF
>.|TRBV5-4|TRBJ2-5|.
TGTGCCAGCAGTCCCACGATCGGGAGTCCCTGGGCCCAAGAGACCCAGTACTTC
CASSPTIGSPWAQETQYF
>few|TRBV6-5|TRBJ1-5|TRBD1
TGTGCCAGCAGTTCCGGACAGGGGAGCAATCAGCCCCAGCATTTT
CASSSGQGSNQPQHF
>.|TRBV19|TRBJ2-2|.
TGTGCCACGTGCCGGGTCAAAAACACCGGGGAGCTGTTTTTT
CATCRVKNTGELFF
>.|TRBV2|TRBJ1-4|TRBD1
TGTGCCAGCAGTGGACAGGGGGGTGAAAAACTGTTTTTT
CASSGQGGEKLFF
>once|TRBV2|TRBJ2-5|TRBD2
TGTGCCAGCAGTGAAGCGACTAGCGGGGGAGGGGAGACCCAGTACTTC
CASSEATSGGGETQYF
>.|TRBV14|TRBJ2-7|.
TGTGCCAGCAGCCCGCGAGCGATCCACGAGCAGTACTTC
CASSPRAIHEQYF
>.|TRBV30|TRBJ1-6|.
TGTGCCTGGAGTTTGGAGGGGAATTCACCCCTCCACTTT
CAWSLEGNSPLHF
>once|TRBV27|TRBJ2-7|.
TGTGCCAGCAGTTCTCAGGGATTGGACGAGCAGTACTTC
CASSSQGLDEQYF
>.|TRBV7-9|TRBJ2-1|TRBD2
TGTGCCAGCGTCGGACTAGCGAACAATGAGCAGTTCTTC
CASVGLANNEQFF
>once|TRBV10-3|TRBJ2-3|TRBD2
TGTGCCATCAGTGGAACCGGACTAGCGGGCACAGATACGCAGTATTTT
CAISGTGLAGTDTQYF
>.|TRBV9|TRBJ1-5|TRBD1
TGTGCCAGCAGCGTCACAGGGGCCTATTATCAGCCCCAGCATTTT
CASSVTGAYYQPQHF
>.|TRBV2|TRBJ2-1|TRBD2
TGTGCCAGCAGTGAAAGGGGACTAGCGGGAGTAGGGAGCTCCTACAATGAGCAGTTCTTC
CASSERGLAGVGSSYNEQFF
>.|TRBV6-1|TRBJ1-1|TRBD1
TGTGCCAGCAGTGAGACAGGGTCGGTGGTGACTGAAGCTTTCTTT
CASSETGSVVTEAFF
>.|TRBV30|TRBJ2-7|TRBD1
TGTGCCTGGGGACAGGGGCTCGAGCAGTACTTC
CAWGQGLEQYF
>few|TRBV5-4|TRBJ2-3|TRBD2
TGTGCCAGCACCCTTAGCGGGTACTCAGATACGCAGTATTTT
CASTLSGYSDTQYF
>once|TRBV4-1|TRBJ2-3|.
TGCGCCAGCAGCCAAGATAGAGTCCCGACAGATACGCAGTATTTT
CASSQDRVPTDTQYF
>.|TRBV12-3/TRBV12-4|TRBJ1-2|TRBD1
TGTGCCAGCAGTTGGGACAGGAACTATGGCTACACCTTC
CASSWDRNYGYTF